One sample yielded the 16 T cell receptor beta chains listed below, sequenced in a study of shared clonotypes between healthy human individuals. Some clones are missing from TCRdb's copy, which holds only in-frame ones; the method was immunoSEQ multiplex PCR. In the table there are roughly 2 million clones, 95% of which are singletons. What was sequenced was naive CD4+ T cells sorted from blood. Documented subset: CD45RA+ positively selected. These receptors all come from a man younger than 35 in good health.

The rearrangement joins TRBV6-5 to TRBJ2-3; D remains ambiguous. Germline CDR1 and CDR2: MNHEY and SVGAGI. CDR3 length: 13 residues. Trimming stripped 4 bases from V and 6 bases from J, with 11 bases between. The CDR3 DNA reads TGTGCCAGCAGTTGGCGAGGTGCGGATACGCAGTATTTT. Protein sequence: CASSWRGADTQYF.

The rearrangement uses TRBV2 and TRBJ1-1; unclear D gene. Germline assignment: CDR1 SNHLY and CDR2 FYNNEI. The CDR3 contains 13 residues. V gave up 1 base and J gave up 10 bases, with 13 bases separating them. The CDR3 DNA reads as TGTGCCAGCAGTGAAGATAACGCTCTGAGAGCTTTCTTT. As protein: CASSEDNALRAFF.

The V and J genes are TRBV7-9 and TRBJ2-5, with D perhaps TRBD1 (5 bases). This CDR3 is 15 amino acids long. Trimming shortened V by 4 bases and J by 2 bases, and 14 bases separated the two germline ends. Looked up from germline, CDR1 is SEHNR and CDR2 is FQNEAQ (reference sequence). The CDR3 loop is CASSSQRQGQETQYF. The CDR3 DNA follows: TGTGCCAGCAGCTCCCAAAGGCAGGGACAAGAGACCCAGTACTTC.

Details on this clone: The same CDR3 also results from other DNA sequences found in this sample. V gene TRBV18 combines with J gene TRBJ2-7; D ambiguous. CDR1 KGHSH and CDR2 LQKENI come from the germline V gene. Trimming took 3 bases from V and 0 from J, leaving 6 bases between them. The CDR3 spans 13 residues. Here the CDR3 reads CASSPTASYEQYF. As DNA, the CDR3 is TGTGCCAGCTCACCGACTGCCTCCTACGAGCAGTACTTC.

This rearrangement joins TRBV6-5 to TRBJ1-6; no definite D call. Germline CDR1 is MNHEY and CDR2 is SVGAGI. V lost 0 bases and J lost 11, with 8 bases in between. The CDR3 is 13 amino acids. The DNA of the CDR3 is TGTGCCAGCAGTTACTCACCCACGCCACCCCTCCACTTT. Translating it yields CASSYSPTPPLHF.

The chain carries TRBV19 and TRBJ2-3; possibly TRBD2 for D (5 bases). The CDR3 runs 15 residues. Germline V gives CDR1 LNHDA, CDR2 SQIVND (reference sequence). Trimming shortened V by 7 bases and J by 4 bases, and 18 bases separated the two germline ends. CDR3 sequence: CASTSGGTGPDTQYF. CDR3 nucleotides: TGTGCCAGTACCAGCGGAGGAACCGGCCCAGATACGCAGTATTTT.

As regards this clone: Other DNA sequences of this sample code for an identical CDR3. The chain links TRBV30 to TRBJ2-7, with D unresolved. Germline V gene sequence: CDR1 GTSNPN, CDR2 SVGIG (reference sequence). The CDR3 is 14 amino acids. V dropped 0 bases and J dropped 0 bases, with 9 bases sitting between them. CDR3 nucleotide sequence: TGTGCCTGGAGTGTAGGGCCTGTCTCCTACGAGCAGTACTTC. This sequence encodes CAWSVGPVSYEQYF.

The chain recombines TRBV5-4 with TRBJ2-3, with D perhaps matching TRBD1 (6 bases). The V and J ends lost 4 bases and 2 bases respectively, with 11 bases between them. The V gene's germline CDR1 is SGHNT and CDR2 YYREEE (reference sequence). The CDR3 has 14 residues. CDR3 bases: TGTGCCAGCAGCGCTGGACAGACCACAGATACGCAGTATTTT. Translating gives CASSAGQTTDTQYF.

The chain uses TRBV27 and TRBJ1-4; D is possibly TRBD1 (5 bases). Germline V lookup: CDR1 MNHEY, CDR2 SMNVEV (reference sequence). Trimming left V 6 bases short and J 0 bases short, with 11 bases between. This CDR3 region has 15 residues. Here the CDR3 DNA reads TGTGCCAGCAGGCAGGGACGAGCAACTAATGAAAAACTGTTTTTT. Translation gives CASRQGRATNEKLFF.

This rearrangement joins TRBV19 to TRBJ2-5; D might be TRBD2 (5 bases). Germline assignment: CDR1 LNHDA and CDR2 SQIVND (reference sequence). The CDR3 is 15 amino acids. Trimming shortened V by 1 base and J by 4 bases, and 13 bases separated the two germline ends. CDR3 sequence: CASSIAWLAGETQYF. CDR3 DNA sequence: TGTGCCAGTAGTATAGCCTGGCTAGCCGGAGAGACCCAGTACTTC.

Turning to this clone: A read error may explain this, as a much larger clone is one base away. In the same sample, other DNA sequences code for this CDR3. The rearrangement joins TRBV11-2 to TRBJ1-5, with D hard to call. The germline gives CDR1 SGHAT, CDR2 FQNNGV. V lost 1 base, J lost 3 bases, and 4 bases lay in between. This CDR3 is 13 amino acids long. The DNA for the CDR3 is TGTGCCAGCAGCTTAGCTGACAATCAGCCCCAGCATTTT. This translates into CASSLADNQPQHF. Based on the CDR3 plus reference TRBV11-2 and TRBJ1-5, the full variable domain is EAGVAQSPRYKIIEKRQSVAFWCNPISGHATLYWYQQILGQGPKLLIQFQNNGVVDDSQLPKDRFSAERLKGVDSTLKIQPAKLEDSAVYLCASSLADNQPQHFGDGTRLSIL.

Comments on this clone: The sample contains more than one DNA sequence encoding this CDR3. CDR3 coding DNA: TGCGCCAGCAGCCCAGGAACCGGCGGTAAAGCTAACTATGGCTACACCTTC. It specifies CASSPGTGGKANYGYTF. V is TRBV5-1 and J is TRBJ1-2; D remains unclear. Deletions cut 4 bases from V and 0 bases from J, with 19 bases between. The germline V gene encodes CDR1 SGHRS and CDR2 YFSETQ. The CDR3 is 17 amino acids.

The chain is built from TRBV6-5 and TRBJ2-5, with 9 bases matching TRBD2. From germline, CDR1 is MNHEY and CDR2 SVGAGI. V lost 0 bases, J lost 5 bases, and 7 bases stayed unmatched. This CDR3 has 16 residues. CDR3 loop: CASSYSIAGVGETQYF. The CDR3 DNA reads TGTGCCAGCAGTTACTCTATAGCGGGAGTAGGGGAGACCCAGTACTTC.

CDR3 DNA sequence: TGTGCCAGCAGGGCAACTAGCGGGGGATACGAGCAGTACTTC. It specifies CASRATSGGYEQYF. This chain joins TRBV6-1 and TRBJ2-7; 11 nucleotides line up with TRBD2. This CDR3 region has 14 residues. In germline, CDR1 is MNHNS, CDR2 SASEGT. Trimming at V came to 6 bases and at J to 4 bases, leaving 5 bases not matched to a gene.

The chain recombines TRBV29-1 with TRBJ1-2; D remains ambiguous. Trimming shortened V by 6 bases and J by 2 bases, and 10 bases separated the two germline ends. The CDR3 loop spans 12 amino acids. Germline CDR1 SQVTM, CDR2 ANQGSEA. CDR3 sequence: CSVPGFNYGYTF. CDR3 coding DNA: TGCAGCGTCCCCGGGTTCAACTATGGCTACACCTTC.

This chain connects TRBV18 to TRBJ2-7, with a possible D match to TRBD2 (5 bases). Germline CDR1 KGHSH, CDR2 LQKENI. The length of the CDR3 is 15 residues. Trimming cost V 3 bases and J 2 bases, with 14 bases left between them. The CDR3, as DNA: TGTGCCAGCTCACCCTCCATAGGGAGCCCCTACGAGCAGTACTTC. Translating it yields CASSPSIGSPYEQYF.